These 8 T cell receptor beta chains came from one sample sequenced in a study of blood T cell repertoires in COVID-19. Method: immunoSEQ multiplex PCR; TCRdb's copy keeps in-frame clones and lacks some. The sample gives 140,000 to 150,000 clones, roughly 79% of which show up once; around 1.8% is in the top ten. Sequences were obtained from peripheral blood. These receptors were obtained from a woman in her sixties with acute or convalescent COVID-19.

This clone was seen more than once but under ten times. The chain uses TRBV6-6 and TRBJ2-5; D gene uncertain. V was clipped by 2 bases and J by 1 base, with 8 bases between them. Germline V CDR1 and CDR2: MNHNY, SVGAGI (reference sequence). The CDR3 spans 14 residues. The DNA for the CDR3 is TGTGCCAGCAGTTACCTCCTCCCCCAAGAGACCCAGTACTTC. Translation: CASSYLLPQETQYF.

V usage is TRBV27 and J usage is TRBJ1-5; no clear D gene. The V and J ends lost 0 bases and 0 bases respectively, with 3 bases between them. The CDR3 loop spans 14 amino acids. CDR1 and CDR2 from the germline V gene are MNHEY and SMNVEV (reference sequence). The CDR3 DNA reads TGTGCCAGCAGTTTATCTTATAGCAATCAGCCCCAGCATTTT. This translates into CASSLSYSNQPQHF.

The rearrangement links TRBV7-8 to TRBJ2-5; the D gene is possibly TRBD1 (6 bases). The V end was cut by 4 bases, the J end by 2 bases, with 11 bases between. There are 14 residues in the CDR3. Germline V lookup: CDR1 SGHVS, CDR2 FQNEAQ. CDR3 DNA sequence: TGTGCCAGCAGCTATGGGACATTTCAAGAGACCCAGTACTTC. It specifies CASSYGTFQETQYF.

The table lists this clone with a count of one. The J gene is TRBJ1-1, the V gene TRBV6-5; tentatively, D is TRBD1 (6 bases). The CDR3 covers 14 residues. V lost 7 bases and J lost 1, with 13 bases in between. In germline, CDR1 is MNHEY, CDR2 SVGAGI. The CDR3 coding sequence is TGTGCCAGCAAATTCGAGACAGGGAACACTGAAGCTTTCTTT. Its protein is CASKFETGNTEAFF.

The V call is TRBV27, the J call TRBJ1-2; unclear D gene. This CDR3 spans 14 amino acids. The V gene's germline CDR1 is MNHEY and CDR2 SMNVEV (reference sequence). Between the trimmed V and J ends, which lost 6 bases and 5 bases, there was a span of 16 bases. The CDR3 DNA sequence: TGTGCCAGCAGCCTGGCGGGGAGAACTTATGGCTACACCTTC. This translates into CASSLAGRTYGYTF.

The chain carries TRBV7-2 and TRBJ2-1, with 7 bases aligning to TRBD1. With 4 bases clipped from V and 4 bases from J, the junction kept 7 bases outside the gene matches. The CDR3 is made up of 15 amino acids. The germline CDR1 and CDR2 sequences are SGHTA and FQGNSA. For the CDR3, the DNA is TGTGCCAGCAGCTACCGAGGGGGCGGATACAATGAGCAGTTCTTC. Translating gives CASSYRGGGYNEQFF.

This clone was seen a single time. The J gene is TRBJ1-5, the V gene TRBV28; 10 positions match TRBD1. Per germline, CDR1 MDHEN and CDR2 SYDVKM. The CDR3 has 19 residues. Unmatched junction bases numbered 10, after V lost 1 base and J lost 1 base. CDR3 sequence (DNA): TGTGCCAGCAGTTTATCCAGGGACAGGGGATTTAGGAGCAATCAGCCCCAGCATTTT. Translating it yields CASSLSRDRGFRSNQPQHF.

This chain links TRBV5-1 with TRBJ1-4; D uncertain. Germline CDR1 reads SGHRS; CDR2 reads YFSETQ. This CDR3 has 15 residues. V gave up 4 bases and J gave up 5 bases, with 15 bases separating them. CDR3 protein: CASSPESLANEKLFF. The CDR3 DNA sequence: TGCGCCAGCAGCCCGGAGTCTCTCGCGAATGAAAAACTGTTTTTT.